The rows below give T cell receptor beta chains drawn from one sample of a study of T cells in localized non-small cell lung cancer. Generated by immunoSEQ multiplex PCR, the TCRdb table keeps only in-frame clones and is missing some. The data hold roughly 66,000 clones, with 85% to 90% observed a single time. Sequences were derived from peripheral blood, sampled before any cancer treatment. The receptors stem from a woman aged 35-75 years with stage I lung adenocarcinoma. Each CDR3 is given with its conserved first and last residue. The D gene is left open where the match is weak.

J gene: TRBJ2-7; D gene: .; V gene: TRBV2; CDR3 DNA: TGTGCCAGCAGTGGCGGTGAGGGTTATGGCGAGCAGTACTTC; CDR3 protein: CASSGGEGYGEQYF
J gene: TRBJ2-2; D gene: .; V gene: TRBV5-1; CDR3 DNA: TGCGCCAGCAAAATACAGGGGAACACCGGGGAGCTGTTTTTT; CDR3 protein: CASKIQGNTGELFF
J gene: TRBJ2-5; D gene: TRBD2; V gene: TRBV5-4; CDR3 DNA: TGTGCCAGCAGCTCCCCGGGACTAGCGGAGACCCAGTACTTC; CDR3 protein: CASSSPGLAETQYF
J gene: TRBJ2-2; D gene: TRBD1; V gene: TRBV5-1; CDR3 DNA: TGCGCCAGCAGCCCCCGGTCGGACAGGGGGCGTAGCGGGGAGCTGTTTTTT; CDR3 protein: CASSPRSDRGRSGELFF
J gene: TRBJ2-5; D gene: .; V gene: TRBV7-9; CDR3 DNA: TGTGCCAGCAGCCCCAGGTGGAGGCGCCAAGAGACCCAGTACTTC; CDR3 protein: CASSPRWRRQETQYF
J gene: TRBJ1-2; D gene: .; V gene: TRBV20-1; CDR3 DNA: TGCAGTGCTCCCAGCGACTATGGCTACACCTTC; CDR3 protein: CSAPSDYGYTF
J gene: TRBJ1-6; D gene: .; V gene: TRBV7-9; CDR3 DNA: TGTGCCAGCAGCCCGCCCCAGGGATTGTCACCCCTCCACTTT; CDR3 protein: CASSPPQGLSPLHF
J gene: TRBJ2-1; D gene: .; V gene: TRBV7-2; CDR3 DNA: TGTGCCAGCAGCTTAGGGCGGGGGCTCGCTTATGAGCAGTTCTTC; CDR3 protein: CASSLGRGLAYEQFF
J gene: TRBJ1-1; D gene: TRBD1; V gene: TRBV5-4; CDR3 DNA: TGTGCCAGCAGCTTAGCGGGACAGGGTATCGCGAACACTGAAGCTTTCTTT; CDR3 protein: CASSLAGQGIANTEAFF
J gene: TRBJ1-1; D gene: .; V gene: TRBV6-5; CDR3 DNA: TGTGCCAGCAGCTCCGACCCTACAGGGAGCGCTGAAGCTTTCTTT; CDR3 protein: CASSSDPTGSAEAFF
J gene: TRBJ2-1; D gene: TRBD1; V gene: TRBV2; CDR3 DNA: TGTGCCAGCAGTGTTGGACAGGGGCGGTTCTTC; CDR3 protein: CASSVGQGRFF
J gene: TRBJ1-2; D gene: .; V gene: TRBV5-1; CDR3 DNA: TGCGCCAGCAGCTTGTCTGTTAACTATGGCTACACCTTC; CDR3 protein: CASSLSVNYGYTF
J gene: TRBJ1-3; D gene: TRBD1; V gene: TRBV4-2; CDR3 DNA: TGTGCCAGCAGCCAAGTACAGGGGGCTTCTGGAAACACCATATATTTT; CDR3 protein: CASSQVQGASGNTIYF
J gene: TRBJ1-5; D gene: .; V gene: TRBV5-6; CDR3 DNA: TGTGCCAGCAGCCTAGGCGGAGGGGCAAATCAGCCCCAGCATTTT; CDR3 protein: CASSLGGGANQPQHF
J gene: TRBJ2-7; D gene: TRBD1; V gene: TRBV18; CDR3 DNA: TGTGCCAGCTCACCAGGACAGGGGGTAACAGGGGAGCAGTACTTC; CDR3 protein: CASSPGQGVTGEQYF
J gene: TRBJ2-2; D gene: TRBD2; V gene: TRBV19; CDR3 DNA: TGTGCCAGTAGTATAGAGTTATCTGCGGGGGGTAACACCGGGGAGCTGTTTTTT; CDR3 protein: CASSIELSAGGNTGELFF
J gene: TRBJ1-1; D gene: .; V gene: TRBV18; CDR3 DNA: TGTGCCAGCTCACCTCTTAGGACTGAAGCTTTCTTT; CDR3 protein: CASSPLRTEAFF